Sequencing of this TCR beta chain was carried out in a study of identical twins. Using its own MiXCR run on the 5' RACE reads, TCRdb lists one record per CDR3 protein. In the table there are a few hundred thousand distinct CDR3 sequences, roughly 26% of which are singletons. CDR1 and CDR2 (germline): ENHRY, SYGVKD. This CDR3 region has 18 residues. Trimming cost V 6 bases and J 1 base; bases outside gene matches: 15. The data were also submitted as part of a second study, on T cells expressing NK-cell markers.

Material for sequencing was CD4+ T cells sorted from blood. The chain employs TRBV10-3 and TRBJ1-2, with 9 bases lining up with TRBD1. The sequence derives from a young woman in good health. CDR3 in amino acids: CAIRNNYRDRDINYGYTF. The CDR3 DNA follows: TGTGCCATCAGGAATAATTACCGGGACAGGGACATTAACTATGGCTACACCTTC.